Here is one T cell receptor (beta chain) with its context. This record belongs to a study of T cell responses to AZD1222 COVID-19 vaccine. Sequencing was performed with immunoSEQ multiplex PCR; in TCRdb, only in-frame clones are kept and a portion is missing. In the table there are around 120,000 clones, just over 90% of which are singletons. Germline V gives CDR1 LNHNV, CDR2 YYDKDF (reference sequence). This CDR3 has 14 residues. The trim removed 8 bases at V and 5 bases at J, leaving 9 bases unmatched. This clonotype was obtained from an adult who received the AZD1222 COVID-19 vaccine. J is TRBJ2-1 and V is TRBV15; 7 nucleotides line up with TRBD2. The source material was peripheral blood, sampled 28 days after the second AZD1222 dose. The CDR3 spells CATGGRETHNEQFF. CDR3 nucleotide sequence: TGTGCCACCGGAGGGCGGGAGACCCACAATGAGCAGTTCTTC.